A single sample is the source of the 8 T cell receptor beta chains below, sequenced in a study of blood T cell repertoires in COVID-19 (dated by TCRdb to about 2020). Receptor libraries were prepared by the immunoSEQ multiplex PCR assay. The source is immuneACCESS, and TCRdb retained only in-frame sequences with V and J called. Part of the clones is not carried over; for the studies checked, unresolved V genes explain less than half of this, and the remainder is unexplained. The sample table lists a few hundred thousand clones, roughly 87% of them with a count of one. The ten most abundant clones make up 9% to 12% of the sample. The specimen sequenced was PBMCs or T cells enriched from blood (not recorded which). The receptors were gathered from a man between 18 and 29 years old with acute COVID-19.

This clone was seen a few times. The chain combines TRBV19 with TRBJ2-2; no definite D call. CDR1 is LNHDA and CDR2 is SQIVND in the germline V gene (reference sequence). The CDR3 has 13 residues. Trimming pared 5 bases from V and 0 bases from J, leaving 4 bases between. CDR3 DNA: TGTGCCAGTAGTTCCTCGAACACCGGGGAGCTGTTTTTT. Residues: CASSSSNTGELFF. Full variable domain (rest looked up from reference TRBV19 and TRBJ2-2): DGGITQSPKYLFRKEGQNVTLSCEQNLNHDAMYWYRQDPGQGLRLIYYSQIVNDFQKGDIAEGYSVSREKKESFPLTVTSAQKNPTAFYLCASSSSNTGELFFGEGSRLTVL.

The chain carries TRBV5-1 and TRBJ2-1; weak D call: TRBD2 (5 bases). Trimming shortened V by 7 bases and J by 7 bases, and 12 bases separated the two germline ends. The CDR3 length is 12 residues. Per germline, CDR1 SGHRS and CDR2 YFSETQ. The CDR3 spells CASGPGINEQFF. In nucleotides, the CDR3 is TGCGCCAGCGGACCGGGGATTAATGAGCAGTTCTTC.

The chain uses TRBV11-3 and TRBJ2-6; 11 positions match TRBD2. J lost 0 bases, V lost 6 bases, and 4 bases had no gene match. This CDR3 has 17 amino acids. CDR1 and CDR2 from the germline V gene are SGHNT and YENEEA. CDR3 sequence: CASRGTSGSSGANVLTF. For the CDR3, the DNA is TGTGCCAGCAGAGGGACTAGCGGAAGCTCTGGGGCCAACGTCCTGACTTTC.

The genes are TRBV2 and TRBJ1-5, with 8 bases that match TRBD1. Germline V lookup: CDR1 SNHLY, CDR2 FYNNEI. The CDR3 is made up of 15 amino acids. After removal of 6 bases from V and 6 bases from J, the junction contained 10 bases not matched to a gene. The CDR3 reads CASRNGQGLAQPQHF. CDR3 DNA: TGTGCCAGCAGAAACGGACAGGGTTTGGCTCAGCCCCAGCATTTT.

V usage is TRBV9 and J usage is TRBJ1-2; no definite D call. This CDR3 has 16 amino acids. The germline gives CDR1 SGDLS, CDR2 YYNGEE. Trimming took 0 bases from V and 2 from J, leaving 14 bases between them. CDR3 amino acids: CASSVGEGEYNYGYTF. The CDR3 bases are TGTGCCAGCAGCGTAGGCGAAGGAGAGTACAACTATGGCTACACCTTC.

Only one count was recorded for this clone. This sequence joins TRBV11-2 and TRBJ1-5, with 7 positions matching TRBD1. Germline V CDR1 and CDR2: SGHAT, FQNNGV. This CDR3 is 17 amino acids long. J was trimmed by 6 bases and V by 1 base; bases with no gene match: 12. The CDR3 DNA reads as TGTGCCAGCAGCTTAGGAACCGCGACAGGGAAAAGTCAGCCCCAGCATTTT. It is translated as CASSLGTATGKSQPQHF. Together with reference TRBV11-2 and TRBJ1-5, the CDR3 gives the full variable domain: EAGVAQSPRYKIIEKRQSVAFWCNPISGHATLYWYQQILGQGPKLLIQFQNNGVVDDSQLPKDRFSAERLKGVDSTLKIQPAKLEDSAVYLCASSLGTATGKSQPQHFGDGTRLSIL.

A single count supports this clone. The CDR3 spells CATGPGTGSNQPQHF. The CDR3 bases are TGTGCCACCGGGCCCGGGACAGGGTCCAATCAGCCCCAGCATTTT. The V gene is TRBV24-1, the J gene TRBJ1-5; TRBD1 matches 9 bases. The CDR3 runs to 15 residues. The germline gives CDR1 KGHDR, CDR2 SFDVKD. J was trimmed by 3 bases and V by 9 bases; bases with no gene match: 8.

The count of this clone is one. The chain links TRBV10-1 to TRBJ2-7; D gene ambiguous. With 8 bases removed from V and 3 bases from J, the gap between germline ends came to 11 bases. The germline CDR1 and CDR2 sequences are WNHNN and SYGVQD (reference sequence). The CDR3 sequence is 12 residues long. For the CDR3, the DNA is TGCGCCAGCCTTTCAACAGACTACGAGCAGTACTTC. It yields the protein CASLSTDYEQYF.